This is a list of T cell receptor beta chains from one sample in a study of T-cell reconstitution after alpha-beta-depleted transplantation in children. TCRdb re-analysed the PCR reads in MiXCR, keeping a single row per CDR3 protein. Among over 550,000 distinct CDR3 sequences listed, about 11% were seen once. Sample: PBMCs from the stem cell graft donor, taken from the stem cell graft. The receptors were gathered from a human donor who donated a stem cell graft to a child with acute myeloid leukemia. CDR3s include the opening cysteine and the closing phenylalanine or tryptophan. The D gene is left open where the match is weak. Only part of the rows carry a size: once, few, many, or a class if the clone is expanded.

clone size	J gene	D gene	V gene	CDR3 DNA	CDR3 protein
many	TRBJ1-1	-	TRBV10-3	TGTGCCATCAGGGAGGAAATGAACACTGAAGCTTTCTTT	CAIREEMNTEAFF
few	TRBJ2-7	TRBD2	TRBV13	TGTGCCAGCAGGGATTCCGGGACTAGCGAGGGGCGGAAGCAGTACTTC	CASRDSGTSEGRKQYF
-	TRBJ1-5	-	TRBV20-1	TGCAGTGCTAGAGATTACGGGTCGGGGGGTCAGCCCCAGCATTTT	CSARDYGSGGQPQHF
-	TRBJ2-3	-	TRBV6-5	TGTGCCAGCAGTTACGGCGAGCGGATATTTAGCACAGATACGCAGTATTTT	CASSYGERIFSTDTQYF
many	TRBJ2-1	-	TRBV7-3	TGTGCCAGCACCGCGGAAGGGGCCTACAATGAGCAGTTCTTC	CASTAEGAYNEQFF
-	TRBJ1-1	-	TRBV18	TGTGCCAGCTCACCGGGCATAGAGTCTGAAGCTTTCTTT	CASSPGIESEAFF
-	TRBJ1-1	TRBD1	TRBV4-3	TGCGCCAGCAGCCTCCGGGCAGGGGGTCGTTCGACCACTGAAGCTTTCTTT	CASSLRAGGRSTTEAFF
-	TRBJ2-1	-	TRBV18	TGTGCCAGCTCACCTAGACCGGGAGAAGGGCATGAGCAGTTCTTC	CASSPRPGEGHEQFF
few	TRBJ2-7	-	TRBV2	TGTGCCAGCAGTGGGGGCGGGCCGAGCTCCTACGAGCAGTACTTC	CASSGGGPSSYEQYF
many	TRBJ2-7	TRBD2	TRBV20-1	TGCAGTGCCAGTCAAACTGGGACTAGCGGTTTCTACGAGCAGTACTTC	CSASQTGTSGFYEQYF
many	TRBJ2-1	TRBD1	TRBV29-1	TGCAGCGTGATGACAGGGGGGCTGGACTCCTACAATGAGCAGTTCTTC	CSVMTGGLDSYNEQFF
-	TRBJ2-1	TRBD2	TRBV5-1	TGCGCCAGCAGCCCATCCCCACTAGCGGGAGGGGTTAATGAGCAGTTCTTC	CASSPSPLAGGVNEQFF
-	TRBJ2-7	-	TRBV28	TGTGCCAGCAGCTTCAGGGCAGGCGAGCAGTACTTC	CASSFRAGEQYF
many	TRBJ1-1	TRBD1	TRBV19	TGTGCCAGTAGTATGTGGGACAGGGCGATCCCTGAAGCTTTCTTT	CASSMWDRAIPEAFF
many	TRBJ2-3	TRBD2	TRBV20-1	TGCAGTGCTAGCCCCCCGACTAGCAATACGCAGTATTTT	CSASPPTSNTQYF
-	TRBJ2-1	TRBD2	TRBV6-5	TGTGCCAGCAGTTCTTGGACTAGCGGAAGCTCCTACAATGAGCAGTTCTTC	CASSSWTSGSSYNEQFF
-	TRBJ2-2	TRBD1	TRBV12-5	TGTGCTAGTGGTTTGGTAATTGACAGGGTAACCGGGGAGCTGTTTTTT	CASGLVIDRVTGELFF
many	TRBJ2-2	TRBD2	TRBV20-1	TGCAGTGCTAGATCCTCATCTAGCGGACGGGGCACCGGGGAGCTGTTTTTT	CSARSSSSGRGTGELFF
few	TRBJ2-5	-	TRBV20-1	TGCAGTGCTAGTAGCGCGGACTACCAAGAGACCCAGTACTTC	CSASSADYQETQYF
many	TRBJ2-1	-	TRBV10-3	TGTGCCATCAGTGGCGGGGATGAGCAGTTCTTC	CAISGGDEQFF
-	TRBJ2-1	-	TRBV10-3	TGTGCCATTAGTGAGGTAGGCTACAAGAGCTCCTACAATGAGCAGTTCTTC	CAISEVGYKSSYNEQFF
few	TRBJ2-7	TRBD1	TRBV7-6	TGTGCCAGCAGCTTAGGGGCCCTCACAGGGGACGGGTACGAGCAGTACTTC	CASSLGALTGDGYEQYF
few	TRBJ1-1	-	TRBV28	TGTGCCAGCAGTTTGAAGGGAGCAGCCGCTGAAGCTTTCTTT	CASSLKGAAAEAFF
many	TRBJ2-7	-	TRBV20-1	TGCAGTGCCGGGACCTACGAGCAGTACTTC	CSAGTYEQYF
many	TRBJ2-7	-	TRBV20-1	TGCAGTGCTAGAGATTACTCCACTGCCTACGAGCAGTACTTC	CSARDYSTAYEQYF
-	TRBJ2-7	-	TRBV4-2	TGTGCCAGCAGCCAAGCCCAGGGGAGCGGGAAAAGGGGCTCCTACGAGCAGTACTTC	CASSQAQGSGKRGSYEQYF
many	TRBJ2-1	TRBD2	TRBV5-1	TGCGCCAGCAGCGGTGTTAGCGGGGTATACAATGAGCAGTTCTTC	CASSGVSGVYNEQFF
few	TRBJ2-5	-	TRBV7-2	TGTGCCAGCAGCTACTCTGTAGAGACCCAGTACTTC	CASSYSVETQYF
many	TRBJ2-3	TRBD1	TRBV7-3	TGTGCCAGCAGCGTTGACAGGGGAGGCACAGATACGCAGTATTTT	CASSVDRGGTDTQYF
many	TRBJ2-2	TRBD2	TRBV20-1	TGCAGTGCCCGGACTAGCGGTGTCACCGGGGAGCTGTTTTTT	CSARTSGVTGELFF
-	TRBJ1-3	-	TRBV7-9	TGTGCCAGCAGCTTAGAAGGGGTGACTGGAAACACCATATATTTT	CASSLEGVTGNTIYF
few	TRBJ2-1	TRBD2	TRBV12-3/TRBV12-4	TGTGCCAGCAGTTTAACCCTGGGACTAGCGGGACTCAATGAGCAGTTCTTC	CASSLTLGLAGLNEQFF
-	TRBJ2-3	-	TRBV27	TGTGCCAGCAGTTTAACCAAGACTGGCACAGATACGCAGTATTTT	CASSLTKTGTDTQYF
many	TRBJ1-5	-	TRBV5-1	TGCGCCAGCAGCTTCGGGGACAATCAGCCCCAGCATTTT	CASSFGDNQPQHF
few	TRBJ2-3	-	TRBV20-1	TGCAGTGCTAGCCCTAGCGAGGTTACGCAGTATTTT	CSASPSEVTQYF
many	TRBJ1-6	-	TRBV12-3/TRBV12-4	TGTGCCAGCAGTCGAGACGGTAATTCACCCCTCCACTTT	CASSRDGNSPLHF
few	TRBJ2-6	-	TRBV12-3/TRBV12-4	TGTGCCAGCAAAGAGAGCGGTGGGGCCAACGTCCTGACTTTC	CASKESGGANVLTF